This T cell receptor (beta chain) appears in the sequencing data of a study of cytomegalovirus exposure and HLA in healthy donors (TCRdb year 2017). Some background on the complete study: According to an earlier analysis of 587 of the donors, 150 million to 200 million T cells yielded over 100 million unique TCR beta sequences and approximately 300 Gb of sequence data. All discovery cohort repertoires had been generated using a single sequencing platform. Across approximately 400 genotyped donors of the cohort, an average of about 200,000 unique TCR beta nucleotide sequences per donor were sequenced, and roughly 18% of those sequences were non-productive. Typing coverage differed by locus: A, B, C, DRB1 and DQB1 were typed in roughly 620-640 donors, DQA1 in approximately 520, DPA1 in around 600, and DPB1 in 450 to 490. The aim of the study was to test whether cataloging public T cell receptors could identify signatures of past pathogen exposure. Donor age, sex, ethnicity and CMV serostatus were compiled alongside the repertoire data. HLA typing included class I and class II loci at four-digit resolution. In the later analysis, no new phenotypic data were used to find candidate immune exposures; instead, reliance was placed on TCR beta sequences and their occurrence across donors. An early release that covered about 600 HLA-typed donors contained approximately 300 gigabases of sequencing data and around 85 million unique TCR sequences. Using immunosequencing, the study profiled T cell repertoires from around 670 subjects and related those repertoires to cytomegalovirus serostatus. The genetic ancestry cluster associated with self-reported Caucasian donors included 81% of the 350 to 500 genotyped donors. In an earlier analysis of over 550 of the donors, high-throughput TCR beta sequencing was used to judge whether each TCR beta V gene segment behaved as functional or pseudogenic. A later analysis re-examined previously published TCR beta repertoires from several hundred donors and added high-resolution HLA genotyping to investigate patterns of TCR occurrence. In a later genetic analysis, genome-wide SNP genotypes for about 55% of the 666 donors were used, and that subset was treated as a discovery cohort. A separate validation cohort of 100 to 150 different subjects was used in addition to the 666-subject first cohort. High-throughput TCR immunosequencing, statistical association of individual TCRs with disease status, and machine learning were combined to predict cytomegalovirus infection status. Because of strong linkage in the cohort, 4 to 6 DR-DQ haplotypes were treated as single units for association and clustering.

The cohort consisted of 600 or so healthy bone marrow donors. At the time of sampling, all cohort members were nominally healthy, though unrecorded immune exposures were likely present. The donor tested CMV seronegative, placing the donor among the 300 to 400 seronegative members of the cohort. Every donor gave a peripheral blood sample, and the peripheral blood mononuclear cells from that sample were used for TCR beta sequencing. The Qiagen DNeasy Blood Extraction Kit was used to extract genomic DNA from the blood cell samples. Comment on this clone: The antigen this receptor binds is unknown. Base qualities are not at hand, and no much larger clone is one base apart.

Libraries were made using the immunoSEQ multiplex PCR assay. The multiplex PCR relied on a mix of 60 forward primers for TCR Vbeta segments and 13 reverse primers for TCR Jbeta segments. The CDR3 region of rearranged TCR beta genes was amplified from genomic DNA with a multiplex PCR assay. The Illumina HiSeq System was used to sequence the amplified TCR beta libraries as 87-base-pair reads. On the study's bioinformatics: A later analysis counted approximately 74 million unique TCR beta chains across the 500 to 850 repertoires, and 10 million to 11 million of these chains were shared by at least two donors. To remove PCR and sequencing errors, raw reads were error-corrected and collapsed into unique sequences using a nearest-neighbor algorithm that merged closely related sequences. To assign V, D and J gene segments, CDR3 sequences were aligned to IMGT reference sequences. For a sequence to be retained, at least a six-nucleotide match to both a V gene segment and a J gene segment was required. Rearrangements were called productive when the CDR3 lacked stop codons and stayed in frame with V and J; all others were non-productive. Following IMGT convention, CDR3 was defined as the stretch from the second conserved V-encoded cysteine up to the conserved J-encoded phenylalanine. The earlier analysis of roughly 590 of the donors excluded sequences that lacked an unambiguous match to a single V gene segment. An earlier analysis of fewer than 650 of the donors classified V segments as functional when productive rearrangements were above 56.7% and as segregating when the standard deviation between donors was above 5%. To diagnose cytomegalovirus status from the catalog of TCR beta chain sequences, a statistical classification framework was built. V and J gene assignment, in a later analysis, came from comparing TCR nucleotide sequences with IMGT/GENE-DB human TR gene sequences. The TCRdist pipeline was used in a later analysis to assign CDR3 sequences and most-parsimonious VDJ recombination scenarios. In a later analysis, each TCR beta chain was defined by its CDR3 amino acid sequence together with its V-gene family, and reads without a unique V-gene family were excluded. As a way to deal with suspected cross-contamination and a sequencing artifact, a later analysis dropped 450 to 600 nucleotide sequences that were highly shared and had low generation probability. In a later analysis, a clonal expansion index was calculated for each public chain from normalized within-repertoire ranks of inferred template counts. In a later analysis, generation probabilities were computed using a VDJ recombination model fitted to out-of-frame rearrangements, and the results were checked against IGoR. In a later analysis, TCR-TCR, TCR-HLA and TCR-CMV co-occurrence was scored with hypergeometric tests, and a repertoire-size bias correction was applied to TCR pairs. False discovery rates were estimated in a later analysis by permuting HLA or CMV assignments 20 times. In a later analysis, co-occurring TCRs were grouped using DBSCAN, and TCRdist sequence similarity was added for clustering within HLA-allele-positive subsets. Co-occurrence clustering excluded repertoires with fewer than 30,000 or more than 120,000 public chains, plus five with anomalous nucleotide sharing. TCRdb took this table from immuneACCESS and kept in-frame rearrangements with V and J called. Such tables lack part of the clones; where checked against another copy, unresolved V genes explain under half of the gap, and the rest is unexplained. The V and J calls and clone size were taken over from that table, and D and trimming were inferred from the DNA. This sample holds about 180,000 clones; roughly four fifths were observed only once. Of the sample, about 0.5% is held by the ten largest clones.

General findings and caveats noted by the study authors: Cytomegalovirus status was reported to be diagnosed by the classifier with high specificity and sensitivity in both the original and validation cohorts. A further reported finding was that TCR beta sequences accurately predicted the HLA-A and HLA-B alleles for most subjects in the first cohort. V-gene and J-gene trimming of TCR beta chains was associated with a missense DCLRE1C variant in a later genetic analysis, and the association was replicated in an independent cohort. The earlier analysis of approximately 560 of the donors excluded about 16 rarely observed V segments, including chromosome 9 orphons, because counts were too low. Three of the identified cytomegalovirus-associated TCR beta chains were confirmed in vitro to be specific for cytomegalovirus antigens. Strong co-occurrence of HLA alleles, especially DR and DQ, made assigning TCR associations to individual alleles difficult. A later analysis found that most CMV-associated TCR beta chains appeared HLA-restricted, with HLA associations seemingly driven largely by CMV exposure. Immune exposure information for the cohort was limited to CMV serostatus. It was suggested by the authors that the approach could potentially be generalized to other disease states and immunological phenotypes. HLA typing was unavailable for some donors at each locus, so association tests used only the typed subset. Linkage disequilibrium might explain the correlated functional status among segregating V segments, but an unknown experimental factor could not be ruled out. This cohort had only TCR beta chains sequenced, and the lack of alpha or paired-chain data limited which features could be detected. In a later analysis, several top co-occurrence clusters were reported to appear linked to parvovirus B19, influenza, CMV and Epstein-Barr virus. In a later genetic analysis, fewer N-insertions in productive TCRs were reported among donors in an Asian-associated ancestry cluster than the roughly 670-donor mean. Compared with equally common non-associated chains, HLA-associated TCR beta chains in a later analysis were more clonally expanded and had lower generation probabilities. In an earlier analysis of 587 of the donors, most TCR beta V segments appeared in productive rearrangements about 87% or about 30% of the time, broadly matching IMGT annotations. Most TCR sequences were seen in very few donors, while some public TCRs were found in many individuals. In a later analysis, TCR association rates were found to vary across HLA loci, with the most associated TCRs seen for DRB1 alleles and the fewest for HLA-C alleles. Roughly uniform sequencing depth across donors was assumed in presence/absence analyses, although this assumption may not hold. The study gave a list of some 150 TCR beta chains associated with cytomegalovirus. The sequencing pipeline was judged likely to have produced a cluster of highly shared sequence variants as a technical artifact. Some IMGT-functional V segments, including TRBV6-2 and TRBV6-3, could not be told apart with the 87-base-pair reads, so those segments were excluded. In a later analysis, some 17,000 TCR beta sequences were associated with specific HLA alleles at a false discovery rate of 0.05.

Via the germline V gene (reference sequence), CDR1 is SGHAT and CDR2 FQDESV. Including the terminal cysteine and phenylalanine, the CDR3 comprises 16 residues. Only the CDR3 part of the read is kept: 48 bases, read in frame from the first base. Trimming costs V 5 bases and J 9 bases, and their ends lie 23 bases apart. The specimen was PBMCs. The source is a woman between 45 and 60 years old in good health and CMV-seronegative. Recombination joined TRBV11-1 with TRBJ2-1, with TRBD2 perhaps the D gene, on 6 matching bases. CDR3 protein: CASSPSPQPSDGEQFF. Here is the DNA: TGTGCCAGCAGCCCCTCCCCCCAACCTAGCGACGGTGAGCAGTTCTTC.